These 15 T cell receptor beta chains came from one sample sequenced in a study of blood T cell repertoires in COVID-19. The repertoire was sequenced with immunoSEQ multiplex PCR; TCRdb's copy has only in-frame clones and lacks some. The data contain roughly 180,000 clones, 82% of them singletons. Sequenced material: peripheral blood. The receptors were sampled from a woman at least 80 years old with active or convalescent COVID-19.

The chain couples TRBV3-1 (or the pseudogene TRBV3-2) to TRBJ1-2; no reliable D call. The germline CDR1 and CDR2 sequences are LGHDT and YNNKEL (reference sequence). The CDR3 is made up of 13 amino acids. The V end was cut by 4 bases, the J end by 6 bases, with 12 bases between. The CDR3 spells CASSPRGQNGYTF. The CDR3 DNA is TGTGCCAGCAGCCCCCGTGGGCAGAATGGCTACACCTTC.

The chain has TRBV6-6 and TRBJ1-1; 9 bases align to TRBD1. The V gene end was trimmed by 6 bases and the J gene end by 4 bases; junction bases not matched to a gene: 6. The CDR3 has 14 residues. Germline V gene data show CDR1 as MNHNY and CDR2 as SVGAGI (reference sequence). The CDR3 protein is CASSRETGGTEAFF. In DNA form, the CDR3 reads TGTGCCAGCAGCCGAGAGACAGGGGGCACTGAAGCTTTCTTT.

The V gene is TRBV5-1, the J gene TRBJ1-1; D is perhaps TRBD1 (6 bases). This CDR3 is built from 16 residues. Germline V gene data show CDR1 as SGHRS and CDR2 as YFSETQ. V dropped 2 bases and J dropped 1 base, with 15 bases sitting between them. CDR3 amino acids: CASSLDPGQRNTEAFF. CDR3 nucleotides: TGCGCCAGCAGCTTAGACCCGGGACAAAGGAACACTGAAGCTTTCTTT.

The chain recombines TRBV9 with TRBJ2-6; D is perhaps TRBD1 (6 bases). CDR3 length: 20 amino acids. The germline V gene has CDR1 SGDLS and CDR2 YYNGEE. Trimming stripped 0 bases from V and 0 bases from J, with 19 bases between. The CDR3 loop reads CASSVANFRDKSSGANVLTF. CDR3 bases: TGTGCCAGCAGCGTAGCTAATTTTCGGGACAAATCCTCTGGGGCCAACGTCCTGACTTTC.

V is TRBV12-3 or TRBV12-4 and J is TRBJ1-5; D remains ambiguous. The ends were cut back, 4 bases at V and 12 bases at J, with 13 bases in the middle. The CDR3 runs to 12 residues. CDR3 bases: TGTGCCAGCAGTTCGGGGAACCGGGGCCAGCATTTT. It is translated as CASSSGNRGQHF.

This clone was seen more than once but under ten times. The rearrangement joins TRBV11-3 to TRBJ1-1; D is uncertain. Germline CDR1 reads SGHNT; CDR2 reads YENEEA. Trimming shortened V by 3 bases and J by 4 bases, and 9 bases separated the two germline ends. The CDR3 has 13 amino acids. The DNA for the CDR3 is TGTGCCAGCAGCTTCGAGAGCGGCACTGAAGCTTTCTTT. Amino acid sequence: CASSFESGTEAFF.

This chain's CDR3 is CASSLQPTGADTEAFF. CDR3 DNA sequence: TGTGCCAGCAGCTTGCAACCGACAGGGGCGGACACTGAAGCTTTCTTT. This chain uses TRBV5-5 with TRBJ1-1; the match to TRBD1 covers 8 bases. Germline V lookup: CDR1 SGHKS, CDR2 YYEKEE (reference sequence). The J segment lost 3 bases and the V segment lost 1 base, leaving 8 bases of the junction unmatched. CDR3 length: 16 amino acids.

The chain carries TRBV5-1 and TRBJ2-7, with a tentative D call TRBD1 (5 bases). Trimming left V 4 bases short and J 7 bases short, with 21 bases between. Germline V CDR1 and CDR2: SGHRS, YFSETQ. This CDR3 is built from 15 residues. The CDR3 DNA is TGCGCCAGCAGCCGCCTCGGCAGGGCCTCAGGGGAGCAGTACTTC. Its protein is CASSRLGRASGEQYF.

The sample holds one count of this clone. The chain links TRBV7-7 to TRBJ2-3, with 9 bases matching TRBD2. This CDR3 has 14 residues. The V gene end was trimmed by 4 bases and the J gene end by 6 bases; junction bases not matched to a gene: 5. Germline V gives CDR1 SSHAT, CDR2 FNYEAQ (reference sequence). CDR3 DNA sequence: TGTGCCAGCAGCTCCCTAGCGGGGTCGGATACGCAGTATTTT. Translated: CASSSLAGSDTQYF.

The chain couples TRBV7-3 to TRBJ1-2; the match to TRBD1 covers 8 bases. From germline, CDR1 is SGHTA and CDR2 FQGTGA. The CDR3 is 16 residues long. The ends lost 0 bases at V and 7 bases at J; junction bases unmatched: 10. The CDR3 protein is CASSLTGGQARFGYTF. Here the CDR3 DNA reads TGTGCCAGCAGCTTAACTGGGGGACAGGCTCGTTTTGGCTACACCTTC.

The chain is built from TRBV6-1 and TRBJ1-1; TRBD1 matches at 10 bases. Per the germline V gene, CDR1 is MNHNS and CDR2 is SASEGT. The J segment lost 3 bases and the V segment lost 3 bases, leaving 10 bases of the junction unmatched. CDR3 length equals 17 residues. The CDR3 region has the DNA TGTGCCAGCAGTGAGATCCTCGGGACAGGGGCGGACACTGAAGCTTTCTTT. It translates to CASSEILGTGADTEAFF.

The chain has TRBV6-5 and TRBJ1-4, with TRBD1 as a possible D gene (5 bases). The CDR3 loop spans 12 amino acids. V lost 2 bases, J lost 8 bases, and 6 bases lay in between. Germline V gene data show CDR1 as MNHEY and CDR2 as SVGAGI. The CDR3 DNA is TGTGCCAGCAGTTACCAGGGAGAAAAACTGTTTTTT. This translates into CASSYQGEKLFF.

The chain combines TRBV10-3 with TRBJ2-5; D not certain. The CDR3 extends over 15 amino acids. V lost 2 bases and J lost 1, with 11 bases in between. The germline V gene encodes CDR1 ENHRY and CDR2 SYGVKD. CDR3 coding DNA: TGTGCCATCAGTGAGAGATCGGCGGCCCAAGAGACCCAGTACTTC. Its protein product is CAISERSAAQETQYF.

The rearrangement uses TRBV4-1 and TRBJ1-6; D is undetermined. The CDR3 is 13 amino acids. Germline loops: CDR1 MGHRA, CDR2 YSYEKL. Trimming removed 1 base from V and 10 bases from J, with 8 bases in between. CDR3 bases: TGCGCCAGCAGCCAAGTCTCCGGGTCACCCCTCCACTTT. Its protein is CASSQVSGSPLHF.

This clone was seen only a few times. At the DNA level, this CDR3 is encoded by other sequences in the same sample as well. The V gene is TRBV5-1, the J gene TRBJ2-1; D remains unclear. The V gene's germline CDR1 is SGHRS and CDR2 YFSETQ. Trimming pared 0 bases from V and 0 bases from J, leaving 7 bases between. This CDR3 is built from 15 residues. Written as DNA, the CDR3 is TGCGCCAGCAGCTTGGCAGGTAGCTCCTACAATGAGCAGTTCTTC. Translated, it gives CASSLAGSSYNEQFF. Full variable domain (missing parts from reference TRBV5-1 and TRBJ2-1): KAGVTQTPRYLIKTRGQQVTLSCSPISGHRSVSWYQQTPGQGLQFLFEYFSETQRNKGNFPGRFSGRQFSNSRSEMNVSTLELGDSALYLCASSLAGSSYNEQFFGPGTRLTVL.